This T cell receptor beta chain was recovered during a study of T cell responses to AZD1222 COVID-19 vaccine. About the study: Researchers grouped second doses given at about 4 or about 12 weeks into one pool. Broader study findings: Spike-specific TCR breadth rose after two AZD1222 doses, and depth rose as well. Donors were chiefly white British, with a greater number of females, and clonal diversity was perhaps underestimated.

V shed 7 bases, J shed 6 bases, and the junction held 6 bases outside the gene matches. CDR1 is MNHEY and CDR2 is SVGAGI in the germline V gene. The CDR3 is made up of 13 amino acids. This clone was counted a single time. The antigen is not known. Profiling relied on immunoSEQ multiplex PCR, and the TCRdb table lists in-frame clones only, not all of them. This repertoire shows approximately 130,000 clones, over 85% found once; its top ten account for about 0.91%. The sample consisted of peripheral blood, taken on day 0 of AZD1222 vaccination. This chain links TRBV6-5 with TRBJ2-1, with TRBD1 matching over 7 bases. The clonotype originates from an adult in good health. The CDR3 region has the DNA TGTGCCAGCACCATGACAGGGTTCAATGAGCAGTTCTTC. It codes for CASTMTGFNEQFF.